Each of the 14 T cell receptor beta chains below was sequenced from the same sample in a study of technical replicates of blood from several donors. TCRdb's table, derived via immunoSEQ multiplex PCR, lists solely in-frame clones and lacks some. Of approximately 87,000 clones in the sample, under 95% are singletons; the top ten hold 0.2% to 0.3%. The sequenced sample was T cells isolated from PBMCs. These TCRs come from a human donor in good health.

Here the CDR3 reads CASSSQPLQGSSGNTIYF. The CDR3 region has the DNA TGTGCCAGCAGCTCACAGCCCCTACAGGGGAGCTCTGGAAACACCATATATTTT. The chain recombines TRBV7-9 with TRBJ1-3; 7 nucleotides match TRBD1. Trimming cost V 4 bases and J 0 bases; bases outside gene matches: 12. CDR3 length: 18 residues. Germline CDR1 and CDR2: SEHNR and FQNEAQ (reference sequence).

The gene calls are TRBV4-1 and TRBJ1-3; no clear D gene. Trimming shortened V by 0 bases and J by 0 bases, and 9 bases separated the two germline ends. Looked up from germline, CDR1 is MGHRA and CDR2 is YSYEKL. The CDR3 consists of 16 residues. In DNA form, the CDR3 reads TGCGCCAGCAGCCAAGATCCCCCGGTCTCTGGAAACACCATATATTTT. Translating gives CASSQDPPVSGNTIYF.

The chain links TRBV6-5 to TRBJ2-1, with 7 bases matching TRBD2. Trimming took 2 bases from V and 10 from J; bases not matched to a gene: 5. The germline V gene has CDR1 MNHEY and CDR2 SVGAGI. The CDR3 has 13 residues. CDR3: CASSYALLAEQFF. Written as DNA, the CDR3 is TGTGCCAGCAGTTACGCATTACTAGCGGAGCAGTTCTTC.

The chain has TRBV27 and TRBJ2-1; 7 nucleotides match TRBD1. This CDR3 comprises 11 residues. Germline V gene lookup returns CDR1 MNHEY and CDR2 SMNVEV (reference sequence). V shed 3 bases, J shed 14 bases, and the junction held 4 bases outside the gene matches. CDR3 sequence reads: CASSFGTDKFF. CDR3 in DNA: TGTGCCAGCAGTTTTGGGACAGACAAGTTCTTC.

V is TRBV29-1 and J is TRBJ1-4; D is unclear. The CDR3 has 13 amino acids. Trimming removed 7 bases from V and 8 bases from J, with 17 bases in between. CDR1 and CDR2 from the germline V gene are SQVTM and ANQGSEA. The CDR3 loop is CSGKHLEDEKLFF. For the CDR3, the DNA is TGCAGCGGCAAACACCTAGAAGACGAAAAACTGTTTTTT.

In its sample, this clone was seen a few times. This chain joins TRBV19 and TRBJ1-5; D remains ambiguous. The CDR3 runs 15 residues. V shed 8 bases and J shed 0 bases, with 14 bases lying between them. Germline V gene lookup returns CDR1 LNHDA and CDR2 SQIVND (reference sequence). CDR3 protein: CASSGILLSNQPQHF. DNA for the CDR3: TGTGCCAGTTCCGGGATCCTCCTTAGCAATCAGCCCCAGCATTTT.

The chain recombines TRBV5-4 with TRBJ2-7; 9 bases map to TRBD2. Unmatched junction bases numbered 4, after V lost 0 bases and J lost 3 bases. This CDR3 has 15 amino acids. CDR1 and CDR2 (germline): SGHNT, YYREEE (reference sequence). The CDR3 DNA is TGTGCCAGCAGCTTGGCGAGCGGGGGGTTCTACGAGCAGTACTTC. This encodes CASSLASGGFYEQYF. The entire variable domain, with the rest obtained from reference TRBV5-4 and TRBJ2-7, is as follows: ETGVTQSPTHLIKTRGQQVTLRCSSQSGHNTVSWYQQALGQGPQFIFQYYREEENGRGNFPPRFSGLQFPNYSSELNVNALELDDSALYLCASSLASGGFYEQYFGPGTRLTVT.

The chain recombines TRBV7-7 with TRBJ2-5; 13 bases are a match to TRBD2. Looked up from germline, CDR1 is SSHAT and CDR2 is FNYEAQ (reference sequence). The CDR3 runs to 16 residues. V lost 4 bases and J lost 5; bases outside the gene matches: 7. CDR3 in DNA: TGTGCCAGCAGCTCTCGGACTAGCGGGAGTTTTGAGACCCAGTACTTC. Its translation is CASSSRTSGSFETQYF.

This chain connects TRBV29-1 to TRBJ1-2; 7 bases are shared with TRBD1. There are 12 residues in the CDR3. The germline V gene has CDR1 SQVTM and CDR2 ANQGSEA. V dropped 3 bases and J dropped 7; count of bases not matched to a gene: 5. The CDR3 sequence is CSVDSGGFGYTF. The CDR3 DNA follows: TGCAGCGTTGATTCAGGGGGATTTGGCTACACCTTC.

The chain employs TRBV7-9 and TRBJ1-1; D might be TRBD1 (5 bases). Per germline, CDR1 SEHNR and CDR2 FQNEAQ (reference sequence). CDR3 length: 16 residues. The V gene lost 5 bases and the J gene lost 6 bases, with 22 bases spanning the gap. CDR3 sequence (DNA): TGTGCCAGCAGCCCTCGGAAGGGGTTGGCGACACCTGAAGCTTTCTTT. This sequence encodes CASSPRKGLATPEAFF.

The chain joins TRBV30 to TRBJ1-5, with D maybe TRBD1 (6 bases). V lost 1 base to trimming and J lost 9 bases, with 13 bases between them. Germline V gene data show CDR1 as GTSNPN and CDR2 as SVGIG (reference sequence). The CDR3 consists of 13 residues. The CDR3 nucleotides are TGTGCCTGGAGTGGTACGGGGACACTGCCCCAGCATTTT. Protein sequence: CAWSGTGTLPQHF.

CDR3 DNA: TGTGCCAGCAGTGAACTTACTCGAGTATTCTTC. As protein: CASSELTRVFF. This chain joins TRBV25-1 and TRBJ2-1, with unresolved D. Looked up from germline, CDR1 is MGHDK and CDR2 is SYGVNS. Between the trimmed V and J ends, which lost 2 bases and 16 bases, there was a span of 12 bases. This CDR3 comprises 11 residues.

This clone came up once. The chain uses TRBV6-4 and TRBJ2-7, with 9 bases identical to TRBD1. The CDR3 length is 15 residues. V was pared by 6 bases and J by 0 bases, with 6 bases of the junction left unmatched. Germline V gene sequence: CDR1 MRHNA, CDR2 SNTAGT. The CDR3 is CASRGTGTFSYEQYF. The CDR3 nucleotides are TGTGCCAGCAGGGGGACAGGGACGTTCTCCTACGAGCAGTACTTC.

This sequence joins TRBV5-1 and TRBJ1-1; D uncertain. The CDR3 extends over 16 amino acids. The V gene lost 1 base and the J gene lost 4 bases, with 17 bases spanning the gap. Germline CDR1 reads SGHRS; CDR2 reads YFSETQ. CDR3 protein: CASSLPQTELVTEAFF. The DNA of the CDR3 is TGCGCCAGCAGCTTGCCTCAAACCGAGCTGGTCACTGAAGCTTTCTTT.